This T cell receptor (beta chain) was documented in a study of T cells in Graves' hyperthyroidism and ophthalmopathy. Broader study findings: Blood also carried most thyroid clonotypes expanded above 0.001.

Amplified TCR beta CDR3 regions derived from RNA transcripts. A set of HTBI primers served as the primers for a first-round RT-PCR of the TCR CDR3. TCRdb itself ran the multiplex PCR reads through MiXCR, one entry per CDR3 protein. This sample carries a few hundred thousand distinct CDR3 sequences, about 14% of them seen once, and the ten largest clones take approximately 15%. CDR3 length: 14 amino acids. The germline V gene encodes CDR1 LGHDT and CDR2 YNNKEL (reference sequence). Trimming left V 7 bases short and J 4 bases short, with 16 bases between. Pregnant or lactating patients were excluded, as were those with uncontrolled infection or other autoimmune disease. This sample holds PBMCs from 9.5 to 10 ml fresh peripheral blood. This clonotype was found a few times. The target antigen is unknown.

Sequencing was carried out using blood. The rearrangement links TRBV3-1 to TRBJ1-2; weak D call: TRBD1 (5 bases). The TCR originated in a woman in her forties with Graves' hyperthyroidism. The DNA of the CDR3 is TGTGCCAGCACTCAGGGTGCCGTTCCCTATGGCTACACCTTC. This codes for CASTQGAVPYGYTF. The whole variable domain, filled in from reference TRBV3-1 and TRBJ1-2, reads DTAVSQTPKYLVTQMGNDKSIKCEQNLGHDTMYWYKQDSKKFLKIMFSYNNKELIINETVPNRFSPKSPDKAHLNLHINSLELGDSAVYFCASTQGAVPYGYTFGSGTRLTVV.